These T cell receptor beta chains were read from a single sample in a study of blood T cell repertoires in COVID-19. Method: immunoSEQ multiplex PCR; TCRdb's copy keeps in-frame clones and lacks some. The table has roughly 330,000 clones, around 90% seen once; the top ten hold less than 6%. The material sequenced was PBMCs or T cells enriched from blood (not recorded which). These TCRs come from a woman aged 25 to 45 who had recovered from COVID-19. Each CDR3 is given with its conserved first and last residue. D genes are given only for firm matches. Clone size, where shown, is once, few, many, or a class for clones that have expanded.

TRBV19	TRBJ1-1	-	TRBD1	CASSVRQGTEAFF	TGTGCCAGTAGTGTTAGACAGGGCACTGAAGCTTTCTTT
TRBV5-1	TRBJ2-5	-	-	CASSPNQGETQYF	TGCGCCAGCAGCCCAAATCAGGGAGAGACCCAGTACTTC
TRBV7-3	TRBJ2-1	-	TRBD2	CASSPLAGDYNEQFF	TGTGCCAGCAGCCCCCTAGCGGGGGACTACAATGAGCAGTTCTTC
TRBV5-1	TRBJ2-5	-	TRBD2	CASSRLAGGPQETQYF	TGCGCCAGCAGCAGATTAGCGGGGGGTCCCCAAGAGACCCAGTACTTC
TRBV12-2	TRBJ1-1	once	-	CASRAPDRVGTEAFF	TGTGCAAGTCGCGCTCCGGACAGGGTGGGGACTGAAGCTTTCTTT
TRBV5-1	TRBJ2-7	-	TRBD1	CASNDRGIMYEQYF	TGCGCCAGCAACGACAGGGGCATAATGTACGAGCAGTACTTC
TRBV7-2	TRBJ2-1	once	TRBD2	CASSPVGGRGGNNEQFF	TGTGCCAGCAGCCCGGTAGGCGGGCGGGGGGGCAATAATGAGCAGTTCTTC
TRBV7-2	TRBJ2-7	-	-	CASSPGLSSYEQYF	TGTGCCAGCAGCCCGGGACTTAGCTCCTACGAGCAGTACTTC
TRBV30	TRBJ1-5	-	TRBD1	CAWSPTGGNQPQHF	TGTGCCTGGAGTCCAACAGGGGGCAATCAGCCCCAGCATTTT
TRBV5-6	TRBJ1-2	once	-	CASRIQGDYGYTF	TGTGCCAGCAGGATACAGGGAGACTATGGCTACACCTTC
TRBV14	TRBJ1-6	few	TRBD1	CASSQEQGWVSPLHF	TGTGCCAGCAGCCAAGAACAGGGGTGGGTTTCACCCCTCCACTTT
TRBV6-1	TRBJ1-2	-	-	CASSEGPWGDYGYTF	TGTGCCAGCAGTGAGGGCCCTTGGGGGGACTATGGCTACACCTTC
TRBV7-8	TRBJ2-7	-	TRBD1	CASSRYSSRGPGEQYF	TGTGCCAGCAGCCGATATTCCTCCAGGGGGCCGGGCGAGCAGTACTTC
TRBV24-1	TRBJ2-3	-	TRBD1	CATSDTGGLDTQYF	TGTGCCACCAGTGACACAGGGGGCCTCGATACGCAGTATTTT
TRBV29-1	TRBJ2-5	-	-	CSVDREETQYF	TGCAGCGTTGACAGGGAAGAGACCCAGTACTTC
TRBV6-5	TRBJ1-1	-	-	CASSSFSLNTEAFF	TGTGCCAGCAGTTCGTTCTCCCTGAACACTGAAGCTTTCTTT
TRBV30	TRBJ2-6	few	TRBD1	CAWSVRDRGSGANVLTF	TGTGCCTGGAGTGTCCGGGACAGGGGGTCGGGGGCCAACGTCCTGACTTTC
TRBV3-1/TRBV3-2	TRBJ1-6	-	TRBD1	CASSPQDRGPSGSYNSPLHF	TGTGCCAGCAGCCCTCAGGACAGGGGGCCGTCGGGCTCCTATAATTCACCCCTCCACTTT
TRBV5-1	TRBJ1-2	once	-	CASSEGGGLDYGYTF	TGCGCCAGCAGCGAGGGAGGAGGACTAGACTATGGCTACACCTTC
TRBV4-1	TRBJ2-2	-	-	CASSPRQGSGELFF	TGCGCCAGCAGCCCGCGGCAGGGGTCCGGGGAGCTGTTTTTT
TRBV3-1/TRBV3-2	TRBJ1-2	-	TRBD1	CASSRTGTGPYGYTF	TGTGCCAGCAGCCGTACCGGGACAGGGCCCTATGGCTACACCTTC
TRBV27	TRBJ1-2	-	TRBD1	CASSAQTGLGYYGYTF	TGTGCCAGCAGTGCTCAGACAGGGTTGGGCTACTATGGCTACACCTTC
TRBV19	TRBJ1-1	-	TRBD1	CASNTRTGILMNTEAFF	TGTGCCAGTAATACTAGGACAGGGATCCTCATGAACACTGAAGCTTTCTTT
TRBV30	TRBJ1-5	-	-	CAWSRDSNQPQHF	TGTGCCTGGAGCAGGGATAGCAATCAGCCCCAGCATTTT
TRBV3-1/TRBV3-2	TRBJ2-1	-	TRBD1	CASSSAGTGVYNEQFF	TGTGCCAGCAGCTCAGCCGGGACAGGGGTCTACAATGAGCAGTTCTTC
TRBV24-1	TRBJ2-7	few	TRBD1	CATSSGQGGEQYF	TGTGCCACCAGTTCGGGACAGGGAGGCGAGCAGTACTTC
TRBV7-7	TRBJ2-5	-	TRBD1	CASSHRGETQYF	TGTGCTAGCAGCCACAGGGGGGAGACCCAGTACTTC
TRBV6-5	TRBJ2-7	-	TRBD1	CASSFGTEHSYEQYF	TGTGCCAGCAGCTTCGGGACAGAACACTCCTACGAGCAGTACTTC
TRBV4-3	TRBJ1-2	once	-	CASSQRGPINYGYTF	TGCGCCAGCAGCCAACGGGGTCCCATTAACTATGGCTACACCTTC
TRBV5-5	TRBJ2-3	-	TRBD1	CASSLLGTGIGDTQYF	TGTGCCAGCAGCCTCCTTGGGACAGGGATTGGAGATACGCAGTATTTT
TRBV9	TRBJ2-3	few	TRBD1	CASSVEGQGADTQYF	TGTGCCAGCAGCGTAGAGGGACAGGGGGCAGATACGCAGTATTTT
TRBV11-3	TRBJ1-5	-	-	CASSLWYTQGPASNQPQHF	TGTGCCAGCAGCTTATGGTACACCCAGGGCCCCGCGAGCAATCAGCCCCAGCATTTT
TRBV11-2	TRBJ1-1	-	-	CASSPFPESGTEAFF	TGTGCCAGCAGCCCATTTCCAGAATCGGGCACTGAAGCTTTCTTT
TRBV9	TRBJ1-2	-	TRBD1	CASSAEGQGRSGYTF	TGTGCCAGCAGCGCCGAGGGACAGGGAAGGAGTGGCTACACCTTC
TRBV5-1	TRBJ1-3	-	-	CASSLAGVGGNTIYF	TGCGCCAGCAGCTTGGCCGGGGTTGGTGGAAACACCATATATTTT
TRBV2	TRBJ2-3	-	-	CASSDPTATSTDTQYF	TGTGCCAGCAGTGACCCGACAGCAACTAGCACAGATACGCAGTATTTT
TRBV7-2	TRBJ2-3	-	-	CASSSLGRGPPDTQYF	TGTGCCAGCAGCTCTCTCGGGCGGGGGCCCCCAGATACGCAGTATTTT